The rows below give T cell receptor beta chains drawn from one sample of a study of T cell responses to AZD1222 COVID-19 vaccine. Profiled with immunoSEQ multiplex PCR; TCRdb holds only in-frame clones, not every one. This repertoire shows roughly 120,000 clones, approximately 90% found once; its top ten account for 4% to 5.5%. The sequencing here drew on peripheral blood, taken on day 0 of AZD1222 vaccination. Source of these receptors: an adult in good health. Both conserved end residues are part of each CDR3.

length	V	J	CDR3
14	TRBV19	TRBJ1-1	CASSMGQLNTEAFF
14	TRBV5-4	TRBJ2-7	CASSLVDRGNEQYF
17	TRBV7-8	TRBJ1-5	CASSLPSRERGNQPQHF
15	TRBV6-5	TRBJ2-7	CASSRDRDDSYEQYF
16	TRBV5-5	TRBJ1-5	CASSLGFSGGLQPQHF
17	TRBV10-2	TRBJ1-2	CASSESVVQGGSYGYTF
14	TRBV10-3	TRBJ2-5	CAISAGQQQETQYF
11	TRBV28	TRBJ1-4	CATLLNEKLFF
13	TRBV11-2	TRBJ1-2	CASSLDEGGGYTF
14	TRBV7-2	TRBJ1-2	CASSSLGRAYGYTF
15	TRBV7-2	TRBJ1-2	CASSFLSQGADGYTF
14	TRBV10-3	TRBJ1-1	CAISESGEVTEAFF
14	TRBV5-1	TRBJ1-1	CASTKGAEGTEAFF
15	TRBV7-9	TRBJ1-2	CASSETGAENYGYTF